This entry concerns a single TCR beta chain. The sample belongs to a study of blood T cell repertoires in COVID-19. Whole-study context: T cells, B-cell-depleted T cells, or PBMCs provided the cDNA or gDNA that served as material.

CDR1 SGHNT and CDR2 YYREEE come from the germline V gene (reference sequence). This CDR3 comprises 13 residues. The V end was cut by 4 bases, the J end by 4 bases, with 12 bases between. Using immunoSEQ multiplex PCR, the repertoire was profiled, and TCRdb retains in-frame clones only, with some absent. The sample comprises over 200,000 clones, roughly 80% of which are singletons, and roughly 2.5% rests with the top ten. Sequenced: peripheral blood. The receptor's source is a woman in her 40s with active or convalescent COVID-19. The genes are TRBV5-4 and TRBJ2-7; D is perhaps TRBD2 (6 bases). CDR3 DNA: TGTGCCAGCAGCCCCGGGGGTAGATACGAGCAGTACTTC. The encoded protein is CASSPGGRYEQYF.